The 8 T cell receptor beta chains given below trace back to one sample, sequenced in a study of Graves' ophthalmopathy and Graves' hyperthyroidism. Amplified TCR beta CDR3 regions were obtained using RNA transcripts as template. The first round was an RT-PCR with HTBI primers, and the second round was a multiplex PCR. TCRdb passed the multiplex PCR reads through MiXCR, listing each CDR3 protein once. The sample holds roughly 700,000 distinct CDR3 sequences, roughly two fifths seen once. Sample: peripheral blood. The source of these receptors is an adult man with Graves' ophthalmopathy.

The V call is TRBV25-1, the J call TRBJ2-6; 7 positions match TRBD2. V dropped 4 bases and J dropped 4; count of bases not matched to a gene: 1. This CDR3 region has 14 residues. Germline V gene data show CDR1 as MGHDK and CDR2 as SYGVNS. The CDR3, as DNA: TGTGCCAGCAGTGGGGGGGGGGGGGCCAACGTCCTGACTTTC. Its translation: CASSGGGGANVLTF. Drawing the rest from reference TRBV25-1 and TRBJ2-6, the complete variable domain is EADIYQTPRYLVIGTGKKITLECSQTMGHDKMYWYQQDPGMELHLIHYSYGVNSTEKGDLSSESTVSRIRTEHFPLTLESARPSHTSQYLCASSGGGGANVLTFGAGSRLTVL.

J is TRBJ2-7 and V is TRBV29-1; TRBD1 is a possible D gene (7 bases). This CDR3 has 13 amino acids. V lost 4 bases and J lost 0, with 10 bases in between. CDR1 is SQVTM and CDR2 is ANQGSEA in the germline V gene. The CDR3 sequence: CSVAGDSSYEQYF. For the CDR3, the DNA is TGCAGCGTTGCGGGGGACAGCTCCTACGAGCAGTACTTC.

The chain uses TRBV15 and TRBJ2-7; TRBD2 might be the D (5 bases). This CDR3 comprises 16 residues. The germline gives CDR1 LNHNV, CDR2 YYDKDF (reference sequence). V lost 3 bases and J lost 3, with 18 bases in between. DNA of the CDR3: TGTGCCACCAGCAGCCCCGGCTGGACTGGGAACTACGAGCAGTACTTC. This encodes CATSSPGWTGNYEQYF.

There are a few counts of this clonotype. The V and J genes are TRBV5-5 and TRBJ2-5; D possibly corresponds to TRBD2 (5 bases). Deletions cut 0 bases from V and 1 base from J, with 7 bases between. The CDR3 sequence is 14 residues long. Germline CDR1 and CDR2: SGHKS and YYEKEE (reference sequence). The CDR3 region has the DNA TGTGCCAGCAGCTTGGGACTAACCCAAGAGACCCAGTACTTC. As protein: CASSLGLTQETQYF.

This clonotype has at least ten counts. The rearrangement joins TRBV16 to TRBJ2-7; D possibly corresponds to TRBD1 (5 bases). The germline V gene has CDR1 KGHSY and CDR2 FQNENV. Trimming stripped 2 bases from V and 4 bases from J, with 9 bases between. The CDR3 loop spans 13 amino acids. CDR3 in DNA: TGTGCCAGCAGCCAAAGGGGTCCGTACGAGCAGTACTTC. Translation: CASSQRGPYEQYF.

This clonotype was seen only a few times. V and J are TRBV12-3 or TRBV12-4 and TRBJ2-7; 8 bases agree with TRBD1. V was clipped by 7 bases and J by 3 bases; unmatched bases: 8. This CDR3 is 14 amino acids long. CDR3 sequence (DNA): TGTGCCAGCACCATCAGGGGGACAGGCTACGAGCAGTACTTC. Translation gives CASTIRGTGYEQYF.

In nucleotides, the CDR3 is TGCAGTGCTAGAGTTCGTAGGCGGACCTATAATTCACCCCTCCACTTT. Amino acids: CSARVRRRTYNSPLHF. The V call is TRBV20-1, the J call TRBJ1-6; D is unclear. This CDR3 is built from 16 residues. Germline CDR1 and CDR2: DFQATT and SNEGSKA (reference sequence). V was clipped by 1 base and J by 2 bases, with 12 bases between them.

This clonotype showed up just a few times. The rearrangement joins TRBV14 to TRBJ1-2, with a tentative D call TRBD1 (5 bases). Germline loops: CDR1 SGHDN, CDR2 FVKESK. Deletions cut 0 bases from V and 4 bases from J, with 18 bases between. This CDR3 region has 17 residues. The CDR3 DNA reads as TGTGCCAGCAGCCAAGATCCATTCGGCAGGGAAGCCTATGGCTACACCTTC. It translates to CASSQDPFGREAYGYTF.